This is a list of T cell receptor beta chains from one sample in a study of blood T cell repertoires in COVID-19. Method: immunoSEQ multiplex PCR; TCRdb's copy keeps in-frame clones and lacks some. The sample includes more than 70,000 clones, around 90% of them seen just once. The sequenced sample consisted of peripheral blood. The receptors stem from a woman aged 80 or over with acute or convalescent COVID-19. Both conserved end residues are part of each CDR3. D genes are given only for firm matches. Some rows have no size entry. The others give once, few or many, or a class for an expanded clone.

-	TRBV19	TRBJ2-1	-	CASSRDRNNEQFF	TGTGCCAGTAGTAGAGACAGAAACAATGAGCAGTTCTTC
once	TRBV5-4	TRBJ2-7	TRBD2	CASSKISGSRSYEQYF	TGTGCCAGCAGCAAAATAAGCGGGAGCCGGTCCTACGAGCAGTACTTC
-	TRBV18	TRBJ2-1	TRBD2	CASSPPIFKREGYNEQFF	TGTGCCAGCTCACCACCCATATTTAAGCGGGAGGGGTACAATGAGCAGTTCTTC
-	TRBV4-2	TRBJ1-1	-	CASSPGGTEAFF	TGTGCCAGCAGCCCGGGGGGAACTGAAGCTTTCTTT
-	TRBV6-1	TRBJ2-2	-	CASSEVQYTGELFF	TGTGCCAGCAGTGAAGTGCAGTACACCGGGGAGCTGTTTTTT
-	TRBV11-1	TRBJ2-1	-	CASSLVQYNEQFF	TGTGCCAGCAGCTTAGTACAGTACAATGAGCAGTTCTTC
-	TRBV3-1/TRBV3-2	TRBJ1-1	TRBD1	CASSGQGAVVAFF	TGTGCCAGCAGCGGCCAGGGGGCAGTAGTAGCTTTCTTT
-	TRBV3-1/TRBV3-2	TRBJ2-1	TRBD2	CASSQVSGRGNEQFF	TGTGCCAGCAGCCAAGTTAGCGGGAGAGGCAATGAGCAGTTCTTC
once	TRBV19	TRBJ1-5	-	CASSRQVLGNQPQHF	TGTGCCAGTAGTAGACAAGTCCTTGGAAATCAGCCCCAGCATTTT
-	TRBV6-5	TRBJ1-6	TRBD1	CASSYSQGQRNSPLHF	TGTGCCAGCAGTTACTCGCAGGGACAGAGGAATTCACCCCTCCACTTT
-	TRBV5-6	TRBJ2-5	-	CASSLRDGGIETQYF	TGTGCCAGCAGCTTAAGGGATGGAGGGATAGAGACCCAGTACTTC
once	TRBV3-1/TRBV3-2	TRBJ2-1	TRBD1	CASSHRPGQGDNEQFF	TGTGCCAGCAGCCATCGCCCGGGACAGGGGGACAATGAGCAGTTCTTC
-	TRBV7-6	TRBJ1-1	-	CASSQGAKAEAFF	TGTGCCAGCAGCCAAGGAGCGAAGGCTGAAGCTTTCTTT
-	TRBV9	TRBJ2-1	TRBD2	CASSAGPGRREDYNEQFF	TGTGCCAGCAGCGCCGGACCGGGGCGTCGGGAGGACTACAATGAGCAGTTCTTC
-	TRBV7-2	TRBJ1-6	TRBD1	CASSFQTGVNSPLHF	TGTGCCAGCAGCTTCCAGACAGGGGTTAATTCACCCCTCCACTTT
few	TRBV19	TRBJ1-1	TRBD1	CASSPGQGVFGAEAFF	TGTGCCAGTAGCCCCGGACAGGGGGTTTTTGGTGCTGAAGCTTTCTTT
-	TRBV6-5	TRBJ2-7	-	CASSYYPGSYEQYF	TGTGCCAGCAGTTACTATCCGGGATCCTACGAGCAGTACTTC
-	TRBV7-3	TRBJ2-1	TRBD2	CASSLDRGGYNEQFF	TGTGCCAGCAGCTTAGATCGGGGGGGATACAATGAGCAGTTCTTC
once	TRBV2	TRBJ1-3	TRBD1	CASSAGGRNTIYF	TGTGCCAGTTCTGCAGGGGGCCGAAACACCATATATTTT
once	TRBV5-1	TRBJ2-3	TRBD2	CASSLDHGRGDTQYF	TGCGCCAGCAGCTTGGATCACGGGAGGGGAGATACGCAGTATTTT
-	TRBV7-2	TRBJ2-3	TRBD1	CASSQPGQSTDTQYF	TGTGCCAGCAGCCAACCGGGACAGTCCACAGATACGCAGTATTTT
-	TRBV28	TRBJ1-5	-	CASRTPGQGTNQPQHF	TGTGCCAGCAGAACCCCCGGGCAGGGCACGAATCAGCCCCAGCATTTT
-	TRBV9	TRBJ2-1	TRBD1	CASSLRTGSYNEQFF	TGTGCCAGCAGCCTCAGGACAGGGTCCTACAATGAGCAGTTCTTC
-	TRBV4-2	TRBJ1-1	-	CASSQGLTTVPNTEAFF	TGTGCCAGCAGCCAGGGACTCACGACAGTACCGAACACTGAAGCTTTCTTT
-	TRBV20-1	TRBJ2-7	TRBD2	CSASTAGVIGQYF	TGCAGTGCTAGTACGGCGGGAGTTATCGGGCAGTACTTC
once	TRBV10-3	TRBJ2-7	-	CAISPRGDEQYF	TGTGCCATCAGTCCCAGGGGGGACGAGCAGTACTTC
-	TRBV12-3/TRBV12-4	TRBJ2-7	-	CASSDRVSYEQYF	TGTGCCAGCAGCGACCGGGTCTCCTACGAGCAGTACTTC
once	TRBV10-3	TRBJ2-5	-	CAISESTGVETQYF	TGTGCCATCAGTGAGTCCACGGGGGTAGAGACCCAGTACTTC
-	TRBV19	TRBJ2-1	-	CAGTRDWTSGEQFF	TGTGCCGGTACCCGGGACTGGACCTCGGGTGAGCAGTTCTTC
-	TRBV19	TRBJ2-1	TRBD2	CASRWGSGGSYNEQFF	TGTGCCAGTAGATGGGGTTCGGGGGGGTCCTACAATGAGCAGTTCTTC
-	TRBV18	TRBJ1-2	TRBD1	CASSPPGDRHGYTF	TGTGCCAGCTCACCACCGGGGGACAGGCATGGCTACACCTTC
once	TRBV21-1	TRBJ2-1	-	CANDLTGGGYNEQFF	TGTGCCAACGACTTGACAGGGGGGGGCTACAATGAGCAGTTCTTC